These T cell receptor beta chains were read from a single sample in a study of blood T cells in healthy people across ages. TCRdb itself ran the 5' RACE reads through MiXCR, one entry per CDR3 protein. The repertoire holds about 1.8 million distinct CDR3 sequences, with just under 50% as singletons. The sample was blood. These receptors all stem from a woman between 40 and 50 years old in good health. CDR3s include the opening cysteine and the closing phenylalanine or tryptophan. The D gene is left open where the match is weak. Rows give clone size only sometimes, using once, few, many, or a class for an expanded clone.

cdr3_nt | cdr3_aa | d_call | j_call | clone_size | v_call
TGTGCCAGCAGTGCCGCGACAGGGAACACTGAAGCTTTCTTT | CASSAATGNTEAFF | NA | TRBJ1-1 | NA | TRBV25-1
TGCAGCGTTGAGATGGGCGCAGATACGCAGTATTTT | CSVEMGADTQYF | NA | TRBJ2-3 | NA | TRBV29-1
TGTGCCAGCAGCCCACAGGGTAGGCGGGATGGCTACACCTTC | CASSPQGRRDGYTF | NA | TRBJ1-2 | NA | TRBV9
TGTGCCAGCGCGGGACCTACCACAGATACGCAGTATTTT | CASAGPTTDTQYF | NA | TRBJ2-3 | NA | TRBV12-3/TRBV12-4
TGTGCCAGCAAGATTTACGTCGGCACAGATACGCAGTATTTT | CASKIYVGTDTQYF | NA | TRBJ2-3 | few | TRBV6-5
TGTGCCAGCAGCGGCGACAGGGGCGCTATGAACACTGAAGCTTTCTTT | CASSGDRGAMNTEAFF | TRBD1 | TRBJ1-1 | few | TRBV5-4
TGTGCCAGCAGACCGGGCCCAGGGCCCTACGAGCAGTACTTC | CASRPGPGPYEQYF | NA | TRBJ2-7 | NA | TRBV27
TGCAGCGTCGCCGCGGGCGGACATCCAGAGCAGTTCTTC | CSVAAGGHPEQFF | NA | TRBJ2-1 | few | TRBV29-1
TGTGCCATCAGTGAAGGGGTGACAGGGTTGGGCAATGAGCAGTTCTTC | CAISEGVTGLGNEQFF | TRBD1 | TRBJ2-1 | NA | TRBV10-3
TGCGCCAGCACCTGGACAGGGGACGAAAAACTGTTTTTT | CASTWTGDEKLFF | TRBD1 | TRBJ1-4 | NA | TRBV5-1
TGTGCCAGCAGTTTTTTAGCGGGGGGCTGGGATACGCAGTATTTT | CASSFLAGGWDTQYF | TRBD2 | TRBJ2-3 | NA | TRBV12-3/TRBV12-4
TGTGCCAGCAGCTCCGAACTTGCTAGCCACCGGACAGATACGCAGTATTTT | CASSSELASHRTDTQYF | NA | TRBJ2-3 | NA | TRBV5-6
TGCGCCAGCAGCGAACGCCTAAACCTTAATAATTCACCCCTCCACTTT | CASSERLNLNNSPLHF | NA | TRBJ1-6 | few | TRBV4-3
TGCAGTGCCCAGACGACTAGCGGGAACACAGATACGCAGTATTTT | CSAQTTSGNTDTQYF | TRBD2 | TRBJ2-3 | few | TRBV20-1
TGTGCCAGCAGCCCTGGGGGTCGGGGGGGTACGGATACGCAGTATTTT | CASSPGGRGGTDTQYF | TRBD2 | TRBJ2-3 | NA | TRBV7-2
TGTGCCAGCAGCGAGACTAGCGGGGGCGAGGATGAGCAGTTCTTC | CASSETSGGEDEQFF | TRBD2 | TRBJ2-1 | once | TRBV7-3
TGCGCCAGCGGTAACAGTTTCTACGAGCAGTACTTC | CASGNSFYEQYF | NA | TRBJ2-7 | few | TRBV5-1
TGTGCCAGCAGCTTAGGGGGCTCTCGGGAAGAGACCCAGTACTTC | CASSLGGSREETQYF | NA | TRBJ2-5 | few | TRBV7-9
TGTGCCAGCAGCCAACAGGACAGGCCTTATGGCTACACCTTC | CASSQQDRPYGYTF | TRBD1 | TRBJ1-2 | NA | TRBV3-1
TGTGCCTGTCGGACTAGCGGGTACAATGAGCAGTACTTC | CACRTSGYNEQYF | TRBD2 | TRBJ2-7 | NA | TRBV28
TGCAGCGTCTCCAACCAAGAGACCCAGTACTTC | CSVSNQETQYF | NA | TRBJ2-5 | NA | TRBV29-1
TGTGCCAGCAGTTACTCGGTAAAAGACTCCTACGAGCAGTACTTC | CASSYSVKDSYEQYF | NA | TRBJ2-7 | NA | TRBV6-5
TGCAGTGCTAGATACGGGCCTGGAGAGCCCCAGCATTTT | CSARYGPGEPQHF | NA | TRBJ1-5 | NA | TRBV20-1
TGTGCCAGCAGTTACCGGGCGGGGGGCACGGATACGCAGTATTTT | CASSYRAGGTDTQYF | TRBD2 | TRBJ2-3 | few | TRBV6-5
TGTGCCAGCAAGACAGGGGCCCGAGACTACAATGAGCAGTTCTTC | CASKTGARDYNEQFF | TRBD1 | TRBJ2-1 | NA | TRBV6-6